The T cell receptor beta chain described here comes from a study of cytotoxic CD8 clonotypes in ibrutinib-treated CLL. For the study at large: Among the samples, the mean was about 260,000 productive templates and 75,000 to 95,000 productive rearrangements.

V lost 5 bases to trimming and J lost 0 bases; unmatched junction nucleotides: 3. The CDR3 is made up of 15 amino acids. The germline V gene encodes CDR1 MNHEY and CDR2 SMNVEV (reference sequence). Deep sequencing aimed at 1 in 200,000 to 1 in 1 million T cells' resolution. The assay was immunoSEQ multiplex PCR, and TCRdb's table has in-frame clones only and misses some. The sample records roughly 18,000 clones, 81% being singletons. The gene calls are TRBV27 and TRBJ1-2; 10 bases map to TRBD1. This receptor was obtained from a human donor with chronic lymphocytic leukemia. The specimen comprised PBMCs, sampled before ibrutinib treatment. CDR3 loop: CASSRTGGSNYGYTF. DNA of the CDR3: TGTGCCAGCAGTCGGACAGGGGGATCTAACTATGGCTACACCTTC.